The text below deals with one T cell receptor beta chain. The authors' processing: It was from reference gene primer amplification that nucleated cell counts were estimated. The assay was immunoSEQ multiplex PCR, and TCRdb's table has in-frame clones only and misses some. That table is the source of V, J and clone size, and D and trimming were worked out from the DNA. This sample yields roughly 200,000 clones, of which around 75% are seen a single time; around 6% belongs to the top ten. The Seattle patients joined while their infection was active and were tracked longitudinally afterward. Germline CDR1 is SGHTA and CDR2 is FQGNSA. Trimming stripped 0 bases from V and 7 bases from J, with 10 bases between. This CDR3 region has 14 residues. The data stem from a study of blood T cell repertoires in COVID-19. Study-level information: Some COVID-19 samples were acute and others convalescent; all came from the United States, Italy and Spain. Nucleic acid was either cDNA or gDNA, and it came from T cells, B-cell-depleted T cells, or PBMCs.

V and J are TRBV7-2 and TRBJ2-1, with D unclear. The clonotype originates from a woman aged 40 to 49 with COVID-19, enrolled during active disease. The sample taken for sequencing was peripheral blood. The CDR3 reads CASSLAVITNEQFF. The CDR3 DNA sequence: TGTGCCAGCAGCTTAGCGGTGATTACTAATGAGCAGTTCTTC.